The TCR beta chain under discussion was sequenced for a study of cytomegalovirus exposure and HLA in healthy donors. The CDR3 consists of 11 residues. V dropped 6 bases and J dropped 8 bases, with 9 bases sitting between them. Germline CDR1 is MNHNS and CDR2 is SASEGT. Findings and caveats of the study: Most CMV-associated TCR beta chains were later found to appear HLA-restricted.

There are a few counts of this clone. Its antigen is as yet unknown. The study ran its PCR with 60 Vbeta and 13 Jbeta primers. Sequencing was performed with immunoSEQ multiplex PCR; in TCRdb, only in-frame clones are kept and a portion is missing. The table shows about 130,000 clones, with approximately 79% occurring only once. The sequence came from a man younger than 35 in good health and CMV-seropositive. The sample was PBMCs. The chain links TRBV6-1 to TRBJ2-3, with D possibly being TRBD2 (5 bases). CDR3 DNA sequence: TGTGCCAGCAGGAGGGAATTTACGCAGTATTTT. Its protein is CASRREFTQYF.